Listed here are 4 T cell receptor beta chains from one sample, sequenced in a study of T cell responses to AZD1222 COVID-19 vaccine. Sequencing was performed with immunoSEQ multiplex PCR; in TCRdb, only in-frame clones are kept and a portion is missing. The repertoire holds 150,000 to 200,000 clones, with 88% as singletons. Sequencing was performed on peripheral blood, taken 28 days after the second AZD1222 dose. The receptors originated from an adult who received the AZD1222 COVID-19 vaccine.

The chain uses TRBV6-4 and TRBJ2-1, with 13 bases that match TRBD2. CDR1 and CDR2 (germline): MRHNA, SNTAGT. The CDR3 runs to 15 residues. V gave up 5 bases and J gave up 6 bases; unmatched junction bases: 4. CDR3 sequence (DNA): TGTGCCAGCAGTTGGGGACTAGCGGGGACCAATGAGCAGTTCTTC. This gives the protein CASSWGLAGTNEQFF.

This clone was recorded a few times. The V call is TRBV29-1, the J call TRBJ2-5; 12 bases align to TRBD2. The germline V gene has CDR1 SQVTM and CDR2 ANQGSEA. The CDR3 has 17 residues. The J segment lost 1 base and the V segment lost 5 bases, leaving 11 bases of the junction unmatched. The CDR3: CSVTLAGGRAFQETQYF. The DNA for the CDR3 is TGCAGCGTTACACTAGCGGGAGGCCGCGCCTTCCAAGAGACCCAGTACTTC.

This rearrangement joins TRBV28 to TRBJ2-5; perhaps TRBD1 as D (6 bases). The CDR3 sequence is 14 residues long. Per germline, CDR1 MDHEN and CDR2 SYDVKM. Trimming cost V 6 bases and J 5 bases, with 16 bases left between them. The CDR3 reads CASSDQGGAETQYF. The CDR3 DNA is TGTGCCAGCAGCGATCAAGGGGGTGCGGAGACCCAGTACTTC.

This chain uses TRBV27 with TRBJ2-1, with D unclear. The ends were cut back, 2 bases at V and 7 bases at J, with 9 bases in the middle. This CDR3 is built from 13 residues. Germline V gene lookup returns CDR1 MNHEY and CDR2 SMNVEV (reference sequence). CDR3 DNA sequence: TGTGCCAGCAGTTTAGTGTGGGGAAATGAGCAGTTCTTC. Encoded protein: CASSLVWGNEQFF.